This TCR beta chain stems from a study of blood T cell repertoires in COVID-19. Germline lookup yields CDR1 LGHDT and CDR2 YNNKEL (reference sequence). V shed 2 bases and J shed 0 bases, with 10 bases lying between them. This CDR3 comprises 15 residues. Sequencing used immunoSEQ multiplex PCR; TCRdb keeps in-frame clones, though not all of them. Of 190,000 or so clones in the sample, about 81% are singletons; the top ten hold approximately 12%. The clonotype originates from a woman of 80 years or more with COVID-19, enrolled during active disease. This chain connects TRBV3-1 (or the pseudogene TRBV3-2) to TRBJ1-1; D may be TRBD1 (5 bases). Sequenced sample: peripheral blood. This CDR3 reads CASSQTRQLNTEAFF. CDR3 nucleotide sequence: TGTGCCAGCAGCCAAACCCGACAGTTGAACACTGAAGCTTTCTTT.